These 6 T cell receptor beta chains came from one sample sequenced in a study of Graves' ophthalmopathy and Graves' hyperthyroidism. RNA transcripts served as template for amplifying TCR beta CDR3 sequences. HTBI primers served in a first-round RT-PCR, which a second-round multiplex PCR followed. Each CDR3 protein gets one entry after TCRdb re-called the multiplex PCR reads with MiXCR. Among roughly 160,000 distinct CDR3 sequences, under 45% were seen once, and the ten largest hold around 8.9%. The sample was peripheral blood. Receptors originate from a man in his thirties or forties with Graves' ophthalmopathy.

This clonotype was recorded at least ten times. The genes are TRBV20-1 and TRBJ2-7; possibly TRBD2 for D (6 bases). This CDR3 is built from 14 residues. The V gene lost 3 bases and the J gene lost 7 bases, with 19 bases spanning the gap. Germline CDR1 is DFQATT and CDR2 is SNEGSKA (reference sequence). The DNA for the CDR3 is TGCAGTGCTAGTCGGCCGGGGCTAGCGCTAGAGCAGTACTTC. Its translation is CSASRPGLALEQYF.

The rearrangement links TRBV6-1 to TRBJ1-1; maybe TRBD1 (5 bases). V gave up 2 bases and J gave up 4 bases, with 8 bases separating them. The CDR3 length is 13 residues. Per the germline V gene, CDR1 is MNHNS and CDR2 is SASEGT. The CDR3 reads CASSERGATEAFF. The CDR3 nucleotides are TGTGCCAGCAGTGAAAGAGGGGCCACTGAAGCTTTCTTT.

This clonotype was seen repeatedly, ten times or more. The chain recombines TRBV3-1 with TRBJ2-4, with unresolved D. Germline CDR1 reads LGHDT; CDR2 reads YNNKEL (reference sequence). Deletions cut 0 bases from V and 0 bases from J, with 6 bases between. The CDR3 has 15 amino acids. The CDR3 is CASSQDSVAKNIQYF. For the CDR3, the DNA is TGTGCCAGCAGCCAAGATTCGGTAGCCAAAAACATTCAGTACTTC. Full variable domain (remainder filled in from reference TRBV3-1 and TRBJ2-4): DTAVSQTPKYLVTQMGNDKSIKCEQNLGHDTMYWYKQDSKKFLKIMFSYNNKELIINETVPNRFSPKSPDKAHLNLHINSLELGDSAVYFCASSQDSVAKNIQYFGAGTRLSVL.

The DNA for the CDR3 is TGTGCCAGCAGTTTGTTCCCGGAACTCGGCACTGAAGCTTTCTTT. Amino acids: CASSLFPELGTEAFF. The J gene is TRBJ1-1, the V gene TRBV12-3 or TRBV12-4; no clear D gene. This CDR3 has 15 amino acids. The V and J ends lost 3 bases and 4 bases respectively, with 15 bases between them.

This clonotype was seen many times. The chain joins TRBV12-3 or TRBV12-4 to TRBJ2-7, with 8 bases that match TRBD1. The V gene end was trimmed by 3 bases and the J gene end by 7 bases; junction bases not matched to a gene: 8. This CDR3 spans 14 amino acids. The CDR3 spells CASSLGQVMGEQYF. The CDR3 region has the DNA TGTGCCAGCAGTTTGGGACAGGTGATGGGGGAGCAGTACTTC.

This clonotype was seen a single time. The chain recombines TRBV7-9 with TRBJ2-2; D ambiguous. CDR3 length: 12 residues. Deletions cut 5 bases from V and 7 bases from J, with 8 bases between. Germline V gene data show CDR1 as SEHNR and CDR2 as FQNEAQ (reference sequence). The DNA of the CDR3 is TGTGCCAGCAGCCCGGTCGGCGGGGAGCTGTTTTTT. Encoded protein: CASSPVGGELFF.